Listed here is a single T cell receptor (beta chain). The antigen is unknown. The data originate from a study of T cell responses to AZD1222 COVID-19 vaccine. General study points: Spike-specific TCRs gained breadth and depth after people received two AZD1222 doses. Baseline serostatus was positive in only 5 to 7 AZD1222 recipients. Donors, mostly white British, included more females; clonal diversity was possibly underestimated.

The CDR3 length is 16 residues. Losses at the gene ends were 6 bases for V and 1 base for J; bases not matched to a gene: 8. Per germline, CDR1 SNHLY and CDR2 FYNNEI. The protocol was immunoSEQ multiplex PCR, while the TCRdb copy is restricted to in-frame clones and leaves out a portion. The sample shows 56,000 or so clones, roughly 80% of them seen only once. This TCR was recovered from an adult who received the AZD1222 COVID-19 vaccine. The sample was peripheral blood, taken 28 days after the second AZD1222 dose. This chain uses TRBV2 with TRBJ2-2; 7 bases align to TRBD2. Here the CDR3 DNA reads TGTGCCAGCAGCGAGGTGGGCGGGGGGAACACCGGGGAGCTGTTTTTT. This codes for CASSEVGGGNTGELFF.